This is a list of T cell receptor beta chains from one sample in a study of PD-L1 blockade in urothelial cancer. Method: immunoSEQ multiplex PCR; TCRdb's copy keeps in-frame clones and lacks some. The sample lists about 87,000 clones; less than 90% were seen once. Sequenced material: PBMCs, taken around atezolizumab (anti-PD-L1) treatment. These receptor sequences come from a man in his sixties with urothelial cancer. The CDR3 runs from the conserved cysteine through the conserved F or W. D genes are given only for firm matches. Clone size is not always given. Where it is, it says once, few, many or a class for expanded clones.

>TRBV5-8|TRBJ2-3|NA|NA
CASSVGTHTDTQYF
TGTGCCAGCAGCGTGGGGACACACACAGATACGCAGTATTTT
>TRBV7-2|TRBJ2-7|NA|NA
CASSLAGDSYEQYF
TGTGCCAGCAGCTTAGCAGGGGATTCCTACGAGCAGTACTTC
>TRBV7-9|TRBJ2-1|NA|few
CASSSYEQFF
TGTGCCAGCAGCTCCTATGAGCAGTTCTTC
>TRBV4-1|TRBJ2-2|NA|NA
CASSFTLGGELFF
TGCGCCAGCAGCTTCACACTAGGCGGGGAGCTGTTTTTT
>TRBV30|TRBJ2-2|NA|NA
CAWGRGSGTGELFF
TGTGCCTGGGGGAGGGGGTCGGGCACCGGGGAGCTGTTTTTT
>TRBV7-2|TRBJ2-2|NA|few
CASGAGTNTGELFF
TGTGCCAGCGGGGCGGGGACGAACACCGGGGAGCTGTTTTTT
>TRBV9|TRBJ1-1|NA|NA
CASSVATMNTEAFF
TGTGCCAGCAGCGTAGCCACAATGAACACTGAAGCTTTCTTT
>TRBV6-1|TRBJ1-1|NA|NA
CASSALTGNTEAFF
TGTGCCAGCAGTGCCCTGACGGGGAACACTGAAGCTTTCTTT
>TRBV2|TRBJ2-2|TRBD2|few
CASRGTSARGELFF
TGTGCCAGCAGGGGGACTAGCGCACGCGGGGAGCTGTTTTTT
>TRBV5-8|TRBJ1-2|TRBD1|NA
CASSGSGTGSKNYGYTF
TGTGCCAGCAGCGGATCCGGGACAGGAAGTAAGAACTATGGCTACACCTTC
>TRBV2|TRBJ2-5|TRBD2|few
CASSAGTSGESYQETQYF
TGTGCCAGCAGCGCCGGGACTAGCGGGGAGTCGTACCAAGAGACCCAGTACTTC
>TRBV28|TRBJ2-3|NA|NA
CASSVLGGPDTQYF
TGTGCCAGCAGTGTATTGGGAGGCCCAGATACGCAGTATTTT
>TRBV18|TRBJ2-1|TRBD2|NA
CASSLRTSGINEQFF
TGTGCCAGCTCACTACGGACTAGCGGGATCAATGAGCAGTTCTTC
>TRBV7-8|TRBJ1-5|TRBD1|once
CASSLARYIDRAGQPQHF
TGTGCCAGCAGCTTAGCGCGGTACATTGACAGGGCGGGACAGCCCCAGCATTTT
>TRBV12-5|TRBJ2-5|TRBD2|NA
CASGLVHPTSGQETQYF
TGTGCTAGTGGTTTGGTACATCCGACTAGCGGGCAAGAGACCCAGTACTTC
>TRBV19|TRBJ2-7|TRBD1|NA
CASSYSGTGYYEQYF
TGTGCCAGTAGTTATTCCGGGACAGGATACTACGAGCAGTACTTC
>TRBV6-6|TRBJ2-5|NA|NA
CASTGTSGGETQYF
TGTGCGAGCACCGGGACATCGGGGGGAGAGACCCAGTACTTC
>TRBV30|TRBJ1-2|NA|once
CAWSQDGGGVGYTF
TGTGCCTGGAGTCAGGATGGGGGAGGGGTTGGCTACACCTTC
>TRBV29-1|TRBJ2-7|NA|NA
CSVLEGSRYEQYF
TGCAGCGTCCTGGAGGGGTCCCGCTACGAGCAGTACTTC
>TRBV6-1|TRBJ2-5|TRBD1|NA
CASSEQGTGKETQYF
TGTGCCAGCAGTGAACAAGGGACAGGGAAGGAGACCCAGTACTTC